What follows is one T cell receptor beta chain and its context. Germline is not matched at one junction end, which may reflect a read error. TCR beta cDNA came from around 500 ng total RNA, primed with a constant-region primer. Three nested multiplex PCR rounds, a slightly modified ARM-PCR method, built the TCR beta libraries. Rounds one and two of PCR, each of 10 cycles, were primed with TRBV1-TRBV30 forward primers and a C-beta reverse primer. TCRdb re-called the multiplex PCR reads through MiXCR, storing one row per CDR3 protein. The sample lists a few hundred thousand distinct CDR3 sequences, nearly 60% occurring once. The data originate from a study of tumor-infiltrating lymphocytes in primary liver carcinoma. Alongside blood RNA obtained from unsorted whole blood, germline DNA was also extracted. Infection with HBV was chronic in patients; they were treatment-naive. CDR3 length equals 15 residues. In germline, CDR1 is MNHEY, CDR2 SVGAGI.

What was sequenced was peripheral blood. The gene calls are TRBV6-5 and TRBJ1-3; no clear D. This clonotype was sampled from a woman between 25 and 40 years old with primary liver carcinoma and hepatitis B virus infection. The CDR3 loop is CVSSKDGSSVNTIYF. For the CDR3, the DNA is TGTGTCAGCAGTAAGGACGGAAGCTCTGTAAACACCATATATTTT.